The rows below give T cell receptor beta chains drawn from one sample of a study of siplizumab effects on memory and regulatory T cells. Only in-frame clones appear in the TCRdb table, and some are missing; sequencing was by immunoSEQ multiplex PCR. The sample includes 110,000 or so clones, 92% of them seen just once. The sequencing input was Tregs sorted from blood. The receptor source for this set is a human donor in good health. Each CDR3 is given with its conserved first and last residue.

V gene: TRBV2; CDR3 protein: CASSTWTSGSPSLTF
V gene: TRBV2; CDR3 protein: CASRVSNYEQYF
V gene: TRBV7-6; CDR3 protein: CASSFYEEQYF
V gene: TRBV10-3; CDR3 protein: CAISEAGIGGRDEQFF
V gene: TRBV5-1; CDR3 protein: CASSLSPVGEKLFF
V gene: TRBV19; CDR3 protein: CASSGIRRDQPQHF
V gene: TRBV5-5; CDR3 protein: CASSLGGGYEQYF
V gene: TRBV18; CDR3 protein: CASSRNQYEEKLFF
V gene: TRBV7-3; CDR3 protein: CASSLYQGGAYEQYF
V gene: TRBV19; CDR3 protein: CASSIGGRGTDTQYF
V gene: TRBV5-6; CDR3 protein: CASSILAGNRYEQYF
V gene: TRBV5-4; CDR3 protein: CASSLDGYSQETQYF
V gene: TRBV25-1; CDR3 protein: CASSGVGTGSFLSHTF
V gene: TRBV5-5; CDR3 protein: CASSLGRGYNYGYTF
V gene: TRBV6-1; CDR3 protein: CASSEFSQAYEQYF